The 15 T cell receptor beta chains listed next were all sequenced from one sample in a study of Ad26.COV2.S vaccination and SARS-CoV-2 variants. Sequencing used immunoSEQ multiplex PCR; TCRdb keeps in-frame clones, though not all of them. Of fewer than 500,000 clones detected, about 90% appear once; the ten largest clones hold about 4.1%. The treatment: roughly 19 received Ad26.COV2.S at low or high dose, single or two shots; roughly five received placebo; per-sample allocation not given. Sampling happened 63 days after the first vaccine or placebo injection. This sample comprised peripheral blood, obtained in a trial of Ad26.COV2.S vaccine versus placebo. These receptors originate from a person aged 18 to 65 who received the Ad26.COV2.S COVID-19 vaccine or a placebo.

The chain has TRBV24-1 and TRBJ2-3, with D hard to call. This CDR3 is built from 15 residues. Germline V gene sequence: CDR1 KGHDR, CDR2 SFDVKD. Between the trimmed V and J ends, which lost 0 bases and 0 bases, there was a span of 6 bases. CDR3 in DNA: TGTGCCACCAGTGATTTGGTCTACAGCACAGATACGCAGTATTTT. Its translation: CATSDLVYSTDTQYF.

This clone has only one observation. Here the CDR3 reads CASSVGAGTYEQYF. The CDR3, as DNA: TGTGCCAGCAGCGTGGGAGCTGGAACCTACGAGCAGTACTTC. This chain joins TRBV9 and TRBJ2-7; the D gene is possibly TRBD2 (5 bases). CDR1 and CDR2 (germline): SGDLS, YYNGEE. Trimming left V 2 bases short and J 2 bases short, with 11 bases between. The CDR3 has 14 amino acids.

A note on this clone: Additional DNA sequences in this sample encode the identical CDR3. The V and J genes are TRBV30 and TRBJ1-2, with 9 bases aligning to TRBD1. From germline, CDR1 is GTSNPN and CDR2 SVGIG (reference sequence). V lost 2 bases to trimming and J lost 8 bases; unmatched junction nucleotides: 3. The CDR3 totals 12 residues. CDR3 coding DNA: TGTGCCTGGAGTACAGGGGGCGGAGGCTACACCTTC. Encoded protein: CAWSTGGGGYTF.

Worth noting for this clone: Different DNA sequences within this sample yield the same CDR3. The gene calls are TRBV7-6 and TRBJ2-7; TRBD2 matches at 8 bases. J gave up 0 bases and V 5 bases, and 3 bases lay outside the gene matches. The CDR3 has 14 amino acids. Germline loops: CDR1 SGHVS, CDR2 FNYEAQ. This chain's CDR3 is CASSTSGSSYEQYF. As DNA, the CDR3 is TGTGCCAGCAGCACCAGCGGGAGCTCCTACGAGCAGTACTTC.

CDR3 bases: TGCGCCAGCAGCCAAGACTACAGGGGGTCTTCCTCTGGAAACACCATATATTTT. This codes for CASSQDYRGSSSGNTIYF. The chain has TRBV4-1 and TRBJ1-3; 8 bases line up with TRBD1. Germline V lookup: CDR1 MGHRA, CDR2 YSYEKL. V dropped 0 bases and J dropped 0; count of bases not matched to a gene: 7. The CDR3 contains 18 residues.

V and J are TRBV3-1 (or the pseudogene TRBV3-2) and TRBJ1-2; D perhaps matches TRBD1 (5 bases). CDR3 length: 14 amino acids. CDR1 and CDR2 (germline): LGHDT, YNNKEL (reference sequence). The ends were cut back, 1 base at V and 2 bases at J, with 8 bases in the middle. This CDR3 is CASSQGGGNYGYTF. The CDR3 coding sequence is TGTGCCAGCAGCCAAGGTGGGGGGAACTATGGCTACACCTTC.

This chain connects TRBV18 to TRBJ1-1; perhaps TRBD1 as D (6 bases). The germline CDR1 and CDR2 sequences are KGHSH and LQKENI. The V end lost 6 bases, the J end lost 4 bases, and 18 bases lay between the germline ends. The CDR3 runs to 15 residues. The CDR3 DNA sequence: TGTGCCAGCTCCCTCAACAGGGTGTTCGGCACTGAAGCTTTCTTT. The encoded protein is CASSLNRVFGTEAFF.

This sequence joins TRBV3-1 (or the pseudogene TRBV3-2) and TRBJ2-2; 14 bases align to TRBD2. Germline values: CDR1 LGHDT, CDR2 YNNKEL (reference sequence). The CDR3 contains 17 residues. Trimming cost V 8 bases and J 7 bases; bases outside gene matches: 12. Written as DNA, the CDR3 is TGTGCCAGCTCTGACCCGGGACTAGCGGGAGTGGACGGGGAGCTGTTTTTT. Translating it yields CASSDPGLAGVDGELFF.

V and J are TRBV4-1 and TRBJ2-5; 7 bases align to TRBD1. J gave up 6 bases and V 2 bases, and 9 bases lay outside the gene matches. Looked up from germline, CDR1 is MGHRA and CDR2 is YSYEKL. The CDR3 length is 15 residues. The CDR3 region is CASSQQTTGPKTQYF. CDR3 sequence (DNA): TGCGCCAGCAGCCAACAAACGACAGGGCCCAAGACCCAGTACTTC.

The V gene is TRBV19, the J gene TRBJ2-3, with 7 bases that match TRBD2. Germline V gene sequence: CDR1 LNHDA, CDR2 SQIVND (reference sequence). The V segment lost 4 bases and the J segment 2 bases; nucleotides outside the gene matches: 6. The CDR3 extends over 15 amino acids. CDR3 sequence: CASSTSSGITDTQYF. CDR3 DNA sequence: TGTGCCAGTAGTACCTCTAGCGGAATCACAGATACGCAGTATTTT.

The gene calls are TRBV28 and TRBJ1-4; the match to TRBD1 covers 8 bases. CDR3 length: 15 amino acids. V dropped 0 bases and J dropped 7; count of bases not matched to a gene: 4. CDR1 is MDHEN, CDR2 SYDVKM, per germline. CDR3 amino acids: CASSLWAQGGEKLFF. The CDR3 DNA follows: TGTGCCAGCAGTTTATGGGCACAGGGGGGTGAAAAACTGTTTTTT.

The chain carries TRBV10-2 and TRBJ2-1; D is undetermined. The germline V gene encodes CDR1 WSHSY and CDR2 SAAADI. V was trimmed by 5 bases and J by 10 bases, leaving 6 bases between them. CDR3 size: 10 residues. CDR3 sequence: CASSLGEQFF. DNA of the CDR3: TGCGCCAGCAGTCTCGGGGAGCAGTTCTTC.

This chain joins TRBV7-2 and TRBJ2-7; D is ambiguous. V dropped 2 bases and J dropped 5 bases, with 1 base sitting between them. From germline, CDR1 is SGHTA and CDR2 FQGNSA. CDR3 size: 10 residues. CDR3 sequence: CASSLHEQYF. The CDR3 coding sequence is TGTGCCAGCAGCTTACACGAGCAGTACTTC.

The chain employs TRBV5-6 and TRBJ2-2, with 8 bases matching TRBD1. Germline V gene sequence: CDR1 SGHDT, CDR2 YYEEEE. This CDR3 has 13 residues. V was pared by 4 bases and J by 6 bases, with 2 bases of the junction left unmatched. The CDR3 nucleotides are TGTGCCAGCAGCCTGGACAGGGCCGGGGAGCTGTTTTTT. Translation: CASSLDRAGELFF.

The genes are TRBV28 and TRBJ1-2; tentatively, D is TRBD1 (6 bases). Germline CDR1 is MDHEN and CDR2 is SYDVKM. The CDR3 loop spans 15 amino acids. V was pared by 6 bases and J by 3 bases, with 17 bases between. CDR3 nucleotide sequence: TGTGCCAGCAGCCACAGGGTGGGCGAGCACTATGGCTACACCTTC. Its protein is CASSHRVGEHYGYTF.